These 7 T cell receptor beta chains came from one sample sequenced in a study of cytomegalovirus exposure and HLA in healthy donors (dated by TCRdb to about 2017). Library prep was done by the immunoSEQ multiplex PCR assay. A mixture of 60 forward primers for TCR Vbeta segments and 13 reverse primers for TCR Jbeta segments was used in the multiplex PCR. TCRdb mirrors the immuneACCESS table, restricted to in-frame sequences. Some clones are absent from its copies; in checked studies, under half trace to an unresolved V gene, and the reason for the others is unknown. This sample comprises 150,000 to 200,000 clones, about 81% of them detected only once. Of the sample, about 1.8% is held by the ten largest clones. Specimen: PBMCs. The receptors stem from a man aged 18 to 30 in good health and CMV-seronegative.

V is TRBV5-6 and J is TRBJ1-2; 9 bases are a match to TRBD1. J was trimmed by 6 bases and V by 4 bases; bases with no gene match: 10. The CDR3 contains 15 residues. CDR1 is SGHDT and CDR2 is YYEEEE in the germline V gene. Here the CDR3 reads CASSGRDREGDGYTF. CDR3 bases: TGTGCCAGCAGCGGGAGGGACAGGGAGGGCGATGGCTACACCTTC.

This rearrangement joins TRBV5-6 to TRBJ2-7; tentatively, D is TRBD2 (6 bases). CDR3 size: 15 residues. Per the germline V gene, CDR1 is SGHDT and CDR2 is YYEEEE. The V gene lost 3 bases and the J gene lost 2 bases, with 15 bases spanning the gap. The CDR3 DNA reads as TGTGCCAGCAGCTCCGCCTTCCGGGGGACCTACGAGCAGTACTTC. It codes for CASSSAFRGTYEQYF.

DNA of the CDR3: TGTGCCAGCAGCCCACGACAGGTTGAAGAGACCCAGTACTTC. It translates to CASSPRQVEETQYF. The V gene is TRBV7-2, the J gene TRBJ2-5, with a tentative D call TRBD1 (6 bases). The CDR3 is made up of 14 amino acids. CDR1 and CDR2 (germline): SGHTA, FQGNSA. V was shortened by 5 bases and J by 3 bases, with 13 bases between the two germline ends.

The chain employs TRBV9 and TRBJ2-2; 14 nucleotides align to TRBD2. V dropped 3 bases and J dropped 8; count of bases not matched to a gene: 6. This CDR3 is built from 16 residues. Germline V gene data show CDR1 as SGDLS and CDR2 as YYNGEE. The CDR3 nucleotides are TGTGCCAGCAGCGGACTAGCGGGGGGGCCTAGTGGGGAGCTGTTTTTT. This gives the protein CASSGLAGGPSGELFF.

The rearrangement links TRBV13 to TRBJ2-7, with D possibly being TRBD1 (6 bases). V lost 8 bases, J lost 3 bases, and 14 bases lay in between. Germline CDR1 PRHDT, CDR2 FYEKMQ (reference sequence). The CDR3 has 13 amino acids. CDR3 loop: CASRDNTYYEQYF. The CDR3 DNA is TGTGCCAGCCGGGACAATACCTACTACGAGCAGTACTTC.

Here the CDR3 reads CATSITGNTEAFF. DNA for the CDR3: TGTGCCACCAGCATAACAGGGAACACTGAAGCTTTCTTT. This chain uses TRBV15 with TRBJ1-1, with D possibly being TRBD1 (5 bases). V was cut by 4 bases and J by 1 base, with 7 bases left in between. This CDR3 comprises 13 residues. Germline V gives CDR1 LNHNV, CDR2 YYDKDF (reference sequence).

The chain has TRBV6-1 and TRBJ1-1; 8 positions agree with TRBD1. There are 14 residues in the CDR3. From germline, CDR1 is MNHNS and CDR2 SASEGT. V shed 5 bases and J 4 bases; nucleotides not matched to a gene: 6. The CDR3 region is CASSLDRVGTEAFF. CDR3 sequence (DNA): TGTGCCAGCAGTTTGGACAGGGTAGGCACTGAAGCTTTCTTT.